What follows describes a single T cell receptor (beta chain). The assay was immunoSEQ multiplex PCR, and TCRdb's table has in-frame clones only and misses some. The table lists hundreds of thousands of clones, about 85% of them singletons. These data come from a study of blood T cell repertoires in COVID-19. Germline values: CDR1 MDHEN, CDR2 SYDVKM. V gave up 5 bases and J gave up 3 bases; unmatched junction bases: 23. The CDR3 runs 20 residues. Sequences were obtained from peripheral blood. The TCR comes from a woman aged 45-60 years who had recovered from COVID-19. V is TRBV28 and J is TRBJ2-7, with 9 positions matching TRBD1. As DNA, the CDR3 is TGTGCCAGCAGTGGATCGCTAAAGAGGGACAGGGCCCACTCTCTCTACGAGCAGTACTTC. This sequence encodes CASSGSLKRDRAHSLYEQYF.